The 5 T cell receptor beta chains listed next were all sequenced from one sample in a study of breast tumors, draining lymph nodes, adjacent tissues. MiXCR was run by TCRdb on the multiplex PCR reads, yielding one entry per CDR3 protein. The sample shows 20,000 to 30,000 distinct CDR3 sequences, almost 70% of them seen only once. The specimen sequenced was tumor-adjacent breast tissue. The receptors were sampled from a female donor with breast cancer. Some clones in this sample may be carry-over from other donors' samples.

This clonotype appeared once. The chain is built from TRBV3-1 and TRBJ2-7; possibly TRBD1 or TRBD2 for D (5 bases each). CDR3 length: 15 residues. Germline V gives CDR1 LGHDT, CDR2 YNNKEL (reference sequence). V was cut by 4 bases and J by 7 bases, with 20 bases left in between. CDR3 sequence: CASSPDPGRQWEQYF. The CDR3 nucleotides are TGTGCCAGCAGCCCCGATCCGGGACGGCAGTGGGAGCAGTACTTC.

J is TRBJ1-4 and V is TRBV20-1; D is unclear. Trimming removed 1 base from V and 2 bases from J, with 5 bases in between. Looked up from germline, CDR1 is DFQATT and CDR2 is SNEGSKA (reference sequence). This CDR3 spans 13 amino acids. The CDR3 is CSARVETNEKLFF. The DNA for the CDR3 is TGCAGTGCTAGAGTGGAGACTAATGAAAAACTGTTTTTT.

Turning to this clonotype: The CDR3 carries no conserved terminal phenylalanine or tryptophan, so it likely arises from a read error. This chain connects TRBV5-1 to TRBJ2-2; 7 nucleotides line up with TRBD2. This CDR3 region has 13 residues. V was pared by 5 bases and J by 4 bases, with 2 bases of the junction left unmatched. Germline V gives CDR1 SGHRS, CDR2 YFSETQ. The DNA of the CDR3 is TGCGCCAGCAGGAGGGAGGGCACCGGGGAGCTGTTTGTG. Protein: CASRREGTGELFV.

This clonotype has a count of ten or more. This chain connects TRBV19 to TRBJ2-1; tentative D call: TRBD1 (6 bases). Germline CDR1 is LNHDA and CDR2 is SQIVND (reference sequence). V shed 4 bases and J shed 8 bases, with 12 bases lying between them. The CDR3 contains 13 residues. For the CDR3, the DNA is TGTGCCAGTAGTAGGACAGATTCGGATGAGCAGTTCTTC. Amino acid sequence: CASSRTDSDEQFF.

The chain couples TRBV29-1 to TRBJ2-7; a weak D match, TRBD1 (6 bases). V lost 5 bases to trimming and J lost 4 bases, with 15 bases between them. The CDR3 consists of 13 residues. Looked up from germline, CDR1 is SQVTM and CDR2 is ANQGSEA. CDR3 sequence (DNA): TGCAGCGTTCGCAACTTCGACAGGTACGAGCAGTACTTC. Protein product: CSVRNFDRYEQYF.